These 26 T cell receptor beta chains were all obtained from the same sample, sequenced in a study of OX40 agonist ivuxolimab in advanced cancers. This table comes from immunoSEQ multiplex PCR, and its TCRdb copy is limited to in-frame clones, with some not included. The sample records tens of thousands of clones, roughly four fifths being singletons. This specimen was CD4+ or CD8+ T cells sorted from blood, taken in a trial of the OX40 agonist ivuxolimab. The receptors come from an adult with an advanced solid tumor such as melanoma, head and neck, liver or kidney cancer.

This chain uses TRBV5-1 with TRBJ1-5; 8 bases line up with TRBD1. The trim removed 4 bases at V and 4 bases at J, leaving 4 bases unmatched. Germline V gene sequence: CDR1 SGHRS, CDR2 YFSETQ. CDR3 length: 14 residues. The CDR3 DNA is TGCGCCAGCAGCGCCGGGACAGGTAATCAGCCCCAGCATTTT. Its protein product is CASSAGTGNQPQHF.

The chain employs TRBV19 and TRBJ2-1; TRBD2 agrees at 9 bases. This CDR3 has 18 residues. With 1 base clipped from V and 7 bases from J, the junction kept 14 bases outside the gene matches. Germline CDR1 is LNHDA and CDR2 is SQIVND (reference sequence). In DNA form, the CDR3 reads TGTGCCAGTAGTATAGTCCTCCGTGCGGGAGGGCCTTTTAATGAGCAGTTCTTC. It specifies CASSIVLRAGGPFNEQFF.

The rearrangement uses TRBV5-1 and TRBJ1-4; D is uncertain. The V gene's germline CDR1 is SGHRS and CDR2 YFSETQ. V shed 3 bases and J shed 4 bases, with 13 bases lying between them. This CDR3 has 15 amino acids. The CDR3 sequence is CASSYIAGSNEKLFF. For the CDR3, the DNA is TGCGCCAGCAGCTACATCGCAGGAAGTAATGAAAAACTGTTTTTT.

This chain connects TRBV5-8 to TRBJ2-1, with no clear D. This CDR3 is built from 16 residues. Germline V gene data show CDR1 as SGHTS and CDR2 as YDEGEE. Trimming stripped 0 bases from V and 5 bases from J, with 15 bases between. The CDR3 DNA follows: TGTGCCAGCAGCTTGGGAGATGGTGTGGGTGACAATGAGCAGTTCTTC. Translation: CASSLGDGVGDNEQFF.

CDR3 sequence reads: CATSRRGLAGAGELFF. In DNA, the CDR3 is TGTGCCACCAGCAGACGCGGACTAGCCGGAGCCGGGGAGCTGTTTTTT. The chain recombines TRBV15 with TRBJ2-2; 8 bases map to TRBD2. The ends lost 2 bases at V and 6 bases at J; junction bases unmatched: 8. The germline CDR1 and CDR2 sequences are LNHNV and YYDKDF (reference sequence). This CDR3 has 16 amino acids.

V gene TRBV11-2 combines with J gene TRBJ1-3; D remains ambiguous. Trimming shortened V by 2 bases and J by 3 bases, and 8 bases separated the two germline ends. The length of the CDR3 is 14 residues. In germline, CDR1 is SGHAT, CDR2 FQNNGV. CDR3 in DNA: TGTGCCAGCAGCTTAATCGTCAGTGGAAACACCATATATTTT. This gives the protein CASSLIVSGNTIYF.

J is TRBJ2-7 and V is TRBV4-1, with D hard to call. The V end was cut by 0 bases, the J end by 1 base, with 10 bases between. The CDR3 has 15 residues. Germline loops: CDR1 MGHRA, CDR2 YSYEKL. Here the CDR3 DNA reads TGCGCCAGCAGCCAAGATCCGACTCTGTCCTACGAGCAGTACTTC. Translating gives CASSQDPTLSYEQYF.

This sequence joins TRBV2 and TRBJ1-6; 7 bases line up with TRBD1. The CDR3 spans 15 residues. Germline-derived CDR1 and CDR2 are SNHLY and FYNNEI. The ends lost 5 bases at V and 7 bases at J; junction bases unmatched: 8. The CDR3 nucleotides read TGTGCCAGCAGTAGCAGGGGGGAAGGGAATTCACCCCTCCACTTT. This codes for CASSSRGEGNSPLHF.

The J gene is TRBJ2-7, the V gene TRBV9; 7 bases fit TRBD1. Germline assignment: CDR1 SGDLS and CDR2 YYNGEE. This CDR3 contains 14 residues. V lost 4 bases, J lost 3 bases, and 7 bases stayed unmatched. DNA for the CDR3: TGTGCCAGCAGCCGCTCCCGGGACAGCTACGAGCAGTACTTC. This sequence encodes CASSRSRDSYEQYF.

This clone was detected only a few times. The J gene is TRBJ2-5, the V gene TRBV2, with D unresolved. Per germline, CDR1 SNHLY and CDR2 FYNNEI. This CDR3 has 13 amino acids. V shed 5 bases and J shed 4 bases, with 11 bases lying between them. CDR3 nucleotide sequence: TGTGCCAGCAGTTACCGGGTCGGAGAGACCCAGTACTTC. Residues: CASSYRVGETQYF.

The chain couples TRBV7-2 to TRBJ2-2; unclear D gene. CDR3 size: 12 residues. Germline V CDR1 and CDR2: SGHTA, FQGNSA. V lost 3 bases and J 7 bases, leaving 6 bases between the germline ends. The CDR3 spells CASSFLIGELFF. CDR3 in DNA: TGTGCCAGCAGCTTCCTGATCGGGGAGCTGTTTTTT.

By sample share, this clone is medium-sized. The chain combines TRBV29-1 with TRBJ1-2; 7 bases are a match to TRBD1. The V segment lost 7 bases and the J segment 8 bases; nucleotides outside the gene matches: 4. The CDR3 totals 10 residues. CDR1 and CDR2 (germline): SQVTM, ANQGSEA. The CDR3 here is CSAAGQGYTF. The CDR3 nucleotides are TGCAGCGCCGCGGGACAGGGCTACACCTTC.

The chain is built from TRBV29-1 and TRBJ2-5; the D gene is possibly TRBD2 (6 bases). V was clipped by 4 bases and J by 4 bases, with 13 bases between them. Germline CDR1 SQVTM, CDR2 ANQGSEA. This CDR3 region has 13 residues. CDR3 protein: CSVGRDSTETQYF. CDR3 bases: TGCAGCGTTGGGCGGGATTCAACAGAGACCCAGTACTTC. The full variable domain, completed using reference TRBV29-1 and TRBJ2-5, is SAVISQKPSRDICQRGTSLTIQCQVDSQVTMMFWYRQQPGQSLTLIATANQGSEATYESGFVIDKFPISRPNLTFSTLTVSNMSPEDSSIYLCSVGRDSTETQYFGPGTRLLVL.

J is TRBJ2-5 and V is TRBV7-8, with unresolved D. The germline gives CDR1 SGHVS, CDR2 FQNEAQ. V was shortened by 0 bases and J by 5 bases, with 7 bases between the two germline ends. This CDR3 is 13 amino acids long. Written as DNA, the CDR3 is TGTGCCAGCAGCTTAGCGAGGTGGGAGACCCAGTACTTC. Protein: CASSLARWETQYF.

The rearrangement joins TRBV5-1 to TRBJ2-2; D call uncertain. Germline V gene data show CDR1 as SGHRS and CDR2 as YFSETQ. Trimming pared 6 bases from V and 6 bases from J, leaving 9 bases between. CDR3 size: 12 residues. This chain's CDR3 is CASTLGSGELFF. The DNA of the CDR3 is TGCGCCAGCACCCTAGGCTCCGGGGAGCTGTTTTTT.

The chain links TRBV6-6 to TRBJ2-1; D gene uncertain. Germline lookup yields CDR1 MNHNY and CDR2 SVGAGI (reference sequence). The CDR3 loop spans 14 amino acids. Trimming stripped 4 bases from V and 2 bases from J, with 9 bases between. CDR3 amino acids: CASSLVVPYNEQFF. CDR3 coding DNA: TGTGCCAGCAGTTTAGTTGTGCCCTACAATGAGCAGTTCTTC.

CDR3: CATHWGAGGDGYTF. The CDR3 DNA follows: TGTGCCACCCACTGGGGGGCTGGAGGGGATGGCTACACCTTC. The chain has TRBV28 and TRBJ1-2, with a weak D call TRBD1 (6 bases). The germline V gene encodes CDR1 MDHEN and CDR2 SYDVKM. Trimming removed 10 bases at V and 6 bases at J, with 21 bases between. This CDR3 spans 14 amino acids.

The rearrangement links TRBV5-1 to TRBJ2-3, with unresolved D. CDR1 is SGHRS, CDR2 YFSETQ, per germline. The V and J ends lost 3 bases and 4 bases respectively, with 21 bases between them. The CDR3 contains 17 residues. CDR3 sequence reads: CASSSKPGLVDPDTQYF. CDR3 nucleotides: TGCGCCAGCAGCTCCAAACCGGGCCTTGTCGACCCAGATACGCAGTATTTT. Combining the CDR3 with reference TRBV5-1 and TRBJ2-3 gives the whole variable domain KAGVTQTPRYLIKTRGQQVTLSCSPISGHRSVSWYQQTPGQGLQFLFEYFSETQRNKGNFPGRFSGRQFSNSRSEMNVSTLELGDSALYLCASSSKPGLVDPDTQYFGPGTRLTVL.

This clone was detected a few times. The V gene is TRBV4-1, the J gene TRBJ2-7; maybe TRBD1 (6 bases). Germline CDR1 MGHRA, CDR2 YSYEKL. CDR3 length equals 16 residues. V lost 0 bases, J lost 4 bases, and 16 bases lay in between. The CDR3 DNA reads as TGCGCCAGCAGCCAAGATGTAACAGGGTATGTGTACGAGCAGTACTTC. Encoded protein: CASSQDVTGYVYEQYF.

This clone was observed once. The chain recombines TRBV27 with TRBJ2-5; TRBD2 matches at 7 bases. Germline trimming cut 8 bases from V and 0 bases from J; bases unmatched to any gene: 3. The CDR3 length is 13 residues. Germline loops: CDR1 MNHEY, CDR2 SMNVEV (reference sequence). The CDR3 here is CASFRGDQETQYF. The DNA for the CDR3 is TGTGCCAGCTTCCGGGGGGACCAAGAGACCCAGTACTTC.

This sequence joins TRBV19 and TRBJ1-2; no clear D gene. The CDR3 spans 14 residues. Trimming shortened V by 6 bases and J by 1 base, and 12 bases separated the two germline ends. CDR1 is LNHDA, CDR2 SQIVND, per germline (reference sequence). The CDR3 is CASRSSGLNYGYTF. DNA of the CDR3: TGTGCCAGTAGAAGTTCCGGACTTAACTATGGCTACACCTTC.

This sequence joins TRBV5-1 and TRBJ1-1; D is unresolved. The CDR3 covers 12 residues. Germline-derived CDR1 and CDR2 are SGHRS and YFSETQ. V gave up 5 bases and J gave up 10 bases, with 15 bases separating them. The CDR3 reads CASSSTTAGAFF. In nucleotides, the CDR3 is TGCGCCAGCAGTTCCACAACAGCGGGAGCTTTCTTT.

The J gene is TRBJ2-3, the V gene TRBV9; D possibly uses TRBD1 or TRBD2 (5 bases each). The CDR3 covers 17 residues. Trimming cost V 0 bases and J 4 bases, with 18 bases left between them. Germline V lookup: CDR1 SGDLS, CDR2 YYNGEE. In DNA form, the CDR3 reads TGTGCCAGCAGCGTAGATCCCGGGACGGTGACTTCAGATACGCAGTATTTT. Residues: CASSVDPGTVTSDTQYF.

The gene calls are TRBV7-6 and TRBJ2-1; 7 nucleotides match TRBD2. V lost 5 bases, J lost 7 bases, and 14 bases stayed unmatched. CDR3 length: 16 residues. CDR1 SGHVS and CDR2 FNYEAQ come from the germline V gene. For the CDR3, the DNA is TGTGCCAGCAGCGCTTTGGGAGGGAGGGCCTGGAATGAGCAGTTCTTC. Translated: CASSALGGRAWNEQFF.

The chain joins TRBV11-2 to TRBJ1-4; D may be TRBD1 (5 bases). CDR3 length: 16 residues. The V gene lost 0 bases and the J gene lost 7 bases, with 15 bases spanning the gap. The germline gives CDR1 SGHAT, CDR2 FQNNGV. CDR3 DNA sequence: TGTGCCAGCAGCTTAGAAAGTCGGGGGACGGGTGAAAAACTGTTTTTT. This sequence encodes CASSLESRGTGEKLFF.

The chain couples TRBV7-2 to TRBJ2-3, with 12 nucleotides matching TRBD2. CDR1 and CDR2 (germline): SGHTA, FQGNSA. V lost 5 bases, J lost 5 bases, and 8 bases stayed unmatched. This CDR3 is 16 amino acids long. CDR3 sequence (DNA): TGTGCCAGCAGCCACCCGACTAGCGGGAGCTTAGATACGCAGTATTTT. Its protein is CASSHPTSGSLDTQYF.